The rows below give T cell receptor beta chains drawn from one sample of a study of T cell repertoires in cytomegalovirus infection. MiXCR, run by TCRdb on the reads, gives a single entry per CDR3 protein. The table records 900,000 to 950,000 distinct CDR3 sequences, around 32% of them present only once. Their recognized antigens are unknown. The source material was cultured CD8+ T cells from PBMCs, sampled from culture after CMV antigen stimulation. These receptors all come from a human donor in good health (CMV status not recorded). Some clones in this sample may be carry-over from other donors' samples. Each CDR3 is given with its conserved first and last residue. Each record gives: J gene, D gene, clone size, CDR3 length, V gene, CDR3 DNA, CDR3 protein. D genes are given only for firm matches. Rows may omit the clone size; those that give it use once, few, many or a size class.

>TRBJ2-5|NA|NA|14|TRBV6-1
TGTGCCAGCAGTCGATACTCTTACCAAGAGACCCAGTACTTC
CASSRYSYQETQYF
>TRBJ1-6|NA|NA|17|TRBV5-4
TGTGCCAGCAGCTTGGCCGCAGAGGAGGGCTATAATTCACCCCTCCACTTT
CASSLAAEEGYNSPLHF
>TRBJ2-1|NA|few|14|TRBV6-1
TGTGCCAGCGCTGACACGTTGGTCTACAATGAGCAGTTCTTC
CASADTLVYNEQFF
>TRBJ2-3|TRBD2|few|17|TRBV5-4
TGTGCCAGCAGCTTGGGACCGGGACTAGAGGGGACAGATACGCAGTATTTT
CASSLGPGLEGTDTQYF
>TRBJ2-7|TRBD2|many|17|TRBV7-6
TGTGCCAGCAGCAAAGGGGATGGGGGGGTAAGCTCCTACGAGCAGTACTTC
CASSKGDGGVSSYEQYF
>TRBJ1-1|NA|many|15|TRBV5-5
TGTGCCAGCAGCACGGACAGTTACCGGAACACTGAAGCTTTCTTT
CASSTDSYRNTEAFF
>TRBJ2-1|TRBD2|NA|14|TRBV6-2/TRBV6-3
TGTGCCAGTCGGGGACTAGCGACCTACAATGAGCAGTTCTTC
CASRGLATYNEQFF
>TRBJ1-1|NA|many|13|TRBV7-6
TGTGCCAGCAGGGCGGGCCCGAACACTGAAGCTTTCTTT
CASRAGPNTEAFF
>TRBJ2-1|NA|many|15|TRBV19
TGTGCCAGTAGTTACGCAGGCGGTTCCTACAATGAGCAGTTCTTC
CASSYAGGSYNEQFF
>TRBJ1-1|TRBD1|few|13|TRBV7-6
TGTGCCAGCACCAGGGGACAGGGGACTGAAGCTTTCTTT
CASTRGQGTEAFF
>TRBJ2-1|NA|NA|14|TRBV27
TGTGCCAGCAGTAGGCCCCTCAGGTACAATGAGCAGTTCTTC
CASSRPLRYNEQFF
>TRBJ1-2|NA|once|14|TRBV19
TGTGCCAGTAGTCTCTCCGCCATCGACTATGGCTACACCTTC
CASSLSAIDYGYTF
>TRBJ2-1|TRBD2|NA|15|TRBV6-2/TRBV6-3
TGTGCCAGCAGCCTGGGGGGGGTAATGGGCAATGAGCAGTTCTTC
CASSLGGVMGNEQFF
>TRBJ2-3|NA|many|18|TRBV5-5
TGTGCCAGCAGCTTGGAAGTGAGGCGGGGGCCTAGCACAGATACGCAGTATTTT
CASSLEVRRGPSTDTQYF
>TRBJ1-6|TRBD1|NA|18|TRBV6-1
TGTGCCAGCACCGTACCAGGGACAGGGAGCTCCTATAATTCACCCCTCCACTTT
CASTVPGTGSSYNSPLHF
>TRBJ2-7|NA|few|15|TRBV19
TGTGCCAGTAGTATAGCGCACCTTTTCTCCTACGAGCAGTACTTC
CASSIAHLFSYEQYF
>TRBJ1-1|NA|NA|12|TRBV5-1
TGCGCCAGCAGCGCAATGAACACTGAAGCTTTCTTT
CASSAMNTEAFF
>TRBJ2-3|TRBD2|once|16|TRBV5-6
TGTGCCAGCAGCTTGTCGCTAGCGGGGGGTTCAGATACGCAGTATTTT
CASSLSLAGGSDTQYF
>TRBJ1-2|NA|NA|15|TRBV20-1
TGCAGTGCCACCCCCGGGGAGGGAAACCACTTGGGCTACACCTTC
CSATPGEGNHLGYTF
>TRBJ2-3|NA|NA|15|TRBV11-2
TGTGCCAGCAGCCTCGCCACAATCTACACAGATACGCAGTATTTT
CASSLATIYTDTQYF
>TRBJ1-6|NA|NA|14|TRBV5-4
TGTGCCAGCAGCTTGGTAGCGCCCAATTCACCCCTCCACTTT
CASSLVAPNSPLHF
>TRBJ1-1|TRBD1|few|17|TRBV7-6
TGTGCCAGCAGCCAGGGGGCCGGTTCGATCGCGATCGCTGAAGCTTTCTTT
CASSQGAGSIAIAEAFF
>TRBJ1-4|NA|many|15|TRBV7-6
TGTGCCAGCAGTCCTGGTCTCCCTTCGAATGAAAAACTGTTTTTT
CASSPGLPSNEKLFF
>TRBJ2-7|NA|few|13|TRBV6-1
TGTGCCAGCAGTCCTCGGAGGGTCTACGAGCAGTACTTC
CASSPRRVYEQYF
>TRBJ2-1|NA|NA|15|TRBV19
TGTGCCAGTAGTATTAAAGCCTTTTCTTACAATGAGCAGTTCTTC
CASSIKAFSYNEQFF
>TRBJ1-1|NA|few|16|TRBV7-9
TGTGCCAGCAGCTCTGACTCCCGGCAGGGGAAAACTGAAGCTTTCTTT
CASSSDSRQGKTEAFF
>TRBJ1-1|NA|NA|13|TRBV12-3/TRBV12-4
TGTGCCAGCAGTTCGGAAGGGGTTACTGAAGCTTTCTTT
CASSSEGVTEAFF
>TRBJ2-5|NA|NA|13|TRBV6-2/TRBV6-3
TGTGCCAGCAGTTATAGGTGGAGGGAGACCCAGTACTTC
CASSYRWRETQYF
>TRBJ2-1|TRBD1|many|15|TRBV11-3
TGTGCCAGCAGCTTGACAGGGGGCGGTTACAATGAGCAGTTCTTC
CASSLTGGGYNEQFF
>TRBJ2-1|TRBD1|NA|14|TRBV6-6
TGTGCCAGCTTCCGGGACAGAGGTTTCAATGAGCAGTTCTTC
CASFRDRGFNEQFF
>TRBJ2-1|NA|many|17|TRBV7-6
TGTGCCAGCAGCTTAGAGGTGGCAGGTATCCTGTACAATGAGCAGTTCTTC
CASSLEVAGILYNEQFF
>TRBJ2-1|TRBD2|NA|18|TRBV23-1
TGCGCCAGCAGTCAATCAGGAACTAGCGGGGGGGCCTACAATGAGCAGTTCTTC
CASSQSGTSGGAYNEQFF
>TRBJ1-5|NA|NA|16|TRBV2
TGTGCCAGCAGTGATGTACAGGGCGAGGGCAATCAGCCCCAGCATTTT
CASSDVQGEGNQPQHF
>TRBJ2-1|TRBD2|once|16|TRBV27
TGTGCCAGCAGTCCCCCCGGGGGACTAGGTTACAATGAGCAGTTCTTC
CASSPPGGLGYNEQFF
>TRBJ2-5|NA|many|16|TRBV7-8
TGTGCCAGCAGCTTAGAGCGACTCCGGTTGGGAGAGACCCAGTACTTC
CASSLERLRLGETQYF
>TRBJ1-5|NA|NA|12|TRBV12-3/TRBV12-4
TGTGCCAACAGCCCCCGGTATCAGCCCCAGCATTTT
CANSPRYQPQHF
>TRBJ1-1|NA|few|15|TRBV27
TGTGCCAGCAGTTTGGGAGGCCCCCGTGGCACTGAAGCTTTCTTT
CASSLGGPRGTEAFF
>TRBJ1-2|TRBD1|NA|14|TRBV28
TGTGCCACCATTGGGAGGGGGCGCGGCTATGGCTACACCTTC
CATIGRGRGYGYTF
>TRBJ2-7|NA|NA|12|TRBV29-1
TGCAGCGTTGAGAGCGACGCCTACGAGCAGTACTTC
CSVESDAYEQYF
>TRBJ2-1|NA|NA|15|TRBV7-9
TGTGCCAGCAGCACCAAGGAGTCCTTCTACAATGAGCAGTTCTTC
CASSTKESFYNEQFF
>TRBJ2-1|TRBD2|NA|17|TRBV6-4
TGTGCCAGCAGCCCTCGGGGGGGGTTAAGCTCCTACAATGAGCAGTTCTTC
CASSPRGGLSSYNEQFF
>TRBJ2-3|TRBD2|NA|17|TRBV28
TGTGCCAGCAGTTTAAGTCGCCGGGACTATCGCACAGATACGCAGTATTTT
CASSLSRRDYRTDTQYF
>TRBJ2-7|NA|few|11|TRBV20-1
TGCAGTGCTAGCGGGGGCTACGAGCAGTACTTC
CSASGGYEQYF
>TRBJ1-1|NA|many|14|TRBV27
TGTGCCAGCAGTTCGAAGGTACGTCATGCTGAAGCTTTCTTT
CASSSKVRHAEAFF
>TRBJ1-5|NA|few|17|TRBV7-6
TGTGCCAGCAGCTTAACTTCCTCTCCGGGACCTCGACAGCCCCAGCATTTT
CASSLTSSPGPRQPQHF
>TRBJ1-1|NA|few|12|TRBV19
TGTGCCAGTAGTATTGTTAACGCTGAAGCTTTCTTT
CASSIVNAEAFF
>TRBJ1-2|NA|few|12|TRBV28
TGTGCCAGCAGTTCCCTCAGTTGGGGCTACACCTTC
CASSSLSWGYTF
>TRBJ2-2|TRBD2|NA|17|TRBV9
TGTGCCAGCACCTCCCACTCGGGGGGGGCGAACACCGGGGAGCTGTTTTTT
CASTSHSGGANTGELFF
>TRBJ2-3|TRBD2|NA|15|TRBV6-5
TGTGCCAGCATATTACTAGCGGGGGTCACAGATACGCAGTATTTT
CASILLAGVTDTQYF
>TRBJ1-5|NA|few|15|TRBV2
TGTGCCAGCAGTGGAGGGGGAGAAAGCAATCAGCCCCAGCATTTT
CASSGGGESNQPQHF
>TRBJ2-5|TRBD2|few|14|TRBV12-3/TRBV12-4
TGTGCCAGCAGTTCGGGACTAGCGGGAGAGACCCAGTACTTC
CASSSGLAGETQYF
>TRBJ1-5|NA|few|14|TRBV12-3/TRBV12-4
TGTGCCAGCAGTTTTCCCCAGGGCGATCAGCCCCAGCATTTT
CASSFPQGDQPQHF
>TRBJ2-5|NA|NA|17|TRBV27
TGTGCCAGCAGTTTATTACTGGGGGGCGGAAGGCAAGAGACCCAGTACTTC
CASSLLLGGGRQETQYF